This TCR beta chain was identified during a study of OX40 agonist ivuxolimab in advanced cancers. Background for the entire study: Ivuxolimab, which targeted the costimulatory receptor OX40 (CD134), was an agonistic, fully human IgG2 monoclonal antibody. Intravenous ivuxolimab was administered to patients every 2 weeks at six dose levels: 0.01, 0.1, 0.3, 1.5, 3 and 10 mg/kg. Of the approximately 54 dose-escalation patients, hepatocellular carcinoma was present in about 20, melanoma in approximately 15, renal cell carcinoma in 9 and head and neck cancer in 9. A male proportion of around 81% and a mean age of 60 years, ranging from about 20 to 80, were recorded for the dose-escalation cohort. Patients were allowed to have had prior anti-PD-1, anti-PD-L1 or anti-CTLA-4 therapy, and 40% to 45% of the dose-escalation patients had previously received checkpoint inhibitors. Partial responses occurred in three dose-escalation patients, of whom one had hepatocellular carcinoma and two had cutaneous melanoma. Peripheral TCRbeta sequencing aimed to test whether ivuxolimab altered TCR sequence diversity and caused clonal T-cell expansion. The paper covers the monotherapy dose-escalation part of the phase I ivuxolimab trial, which included N of about 50 patients.

Points the paper makes about the study in general: In the 0.1-3.0 mg/kg groups, partial responders were among the patients with the lowest normalized peripheral clonal expansion, particularly in CD8+ T cells. Low levels of normalized T-cell clonal expansion were also seen in some patients who did not respond. After ivuxolimab, expanded clones were on average more numerous among CD8+ T cells than among CD4+ T cells. At doses of 0.1 to 3.0 mg/kg, clonal expansion of both CD4+ and CD8+ blood T cells was observed from baseline to week 6. Antigen specificity was not determined for the clonally expanded peripheral T cells.

Patients with autoimmune disease history or receiving systemic immunosuppression were excluded from the trial. Peripheral blood for TCR sequencing was collected from all dose cohorts at baseline, on cycle 4 day 1, and on cycle 7 day 1. Samples came from an open-label, multicenter, first-in-human phase I dose-escalation trial of ivuxolimab. Adults with locally advanced or metastatic melanoma, renal cell carcinoma, hepatocellular carcinoma or head and neck squamous cell carcinoma were enrolled in the trial. Before TCR sequencing, CD4+ T cells and CD8+ T cells were sorted from peripheral blood as separate populations. Trimming removed 2 bases from V and 3 bases from J, leaving 18 bases between the germline ends. From a lookup of the germline V gene (reference sequence), CDR1 and CDR2 are MNHEY and SMNVEV. The CDR3 runs 17 amino acids, cysteine and phenylalanine included. Only the CDR3 DNA stays, 51 bases, in frame from base 1.

Genomic DNA was extracted from sorted cells for sequencing of the TCRbeta CDR3 region. The immunoSEQ Assay was used for sequencing of TCRbeta CDR3 regions. TCRdb took this table from immuneACCESS and kept in-frame rearrangements with V and J called. Such tables lack part of the clones; where checked against another copy, unresolved V genes explain under half of the gap, and the rest is unexplained. In this sample the table shows over 60,000 clones, 85% to 90% of which occur a single time. Under 1% of the sample belongs to the ten largest clones. Of note for this clone: The antigen it binds to is not known. Per-nucleotide qualities are absent, and no much larger clonotype sits a single base away.

This sequence was found in an adult with an advanced solid tumor such as melanoma, head and neck, liver or kidney cancer. The chain links TRBV27 with TRBJ2-3; the D gene is not confidently resolved. The material was CD4+ or CD8+ T cells sorted from blood, obtained in a trial of the OX40 agonist ivuxolimab. For the CDR3, the sequence is CASSLTTPNRITDTQYF. The sequenced DNA is TGTGCCAGCAGTTTAACGACACCCAATCGCATTACAGATACGCAGTATTTT.